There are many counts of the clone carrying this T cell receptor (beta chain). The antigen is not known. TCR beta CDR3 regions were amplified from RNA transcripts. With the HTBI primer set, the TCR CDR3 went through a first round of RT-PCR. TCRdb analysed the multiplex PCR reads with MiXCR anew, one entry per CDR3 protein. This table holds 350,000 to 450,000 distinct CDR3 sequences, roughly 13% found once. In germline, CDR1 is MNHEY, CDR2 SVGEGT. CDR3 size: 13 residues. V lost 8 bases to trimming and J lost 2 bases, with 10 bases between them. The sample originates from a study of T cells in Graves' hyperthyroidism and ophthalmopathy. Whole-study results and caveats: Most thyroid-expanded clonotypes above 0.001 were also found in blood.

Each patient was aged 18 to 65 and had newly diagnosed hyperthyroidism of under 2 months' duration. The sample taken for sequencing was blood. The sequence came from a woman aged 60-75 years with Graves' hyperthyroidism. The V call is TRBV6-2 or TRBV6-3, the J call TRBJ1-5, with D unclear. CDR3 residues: CASRSSGNQPQHF. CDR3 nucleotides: TGTGCCAGCCGAAGTTCGGGCAATCAGCCCCAGCATTTT.